Here is one T cell receptor beta chain with its context. Source study methods: Nucleated cell counts were estimated from reference gene primer amplification. This table comes from immunoSEQ multiplex PCR, and its TCRdb copy is limited to in-frame clones, with some not included. That table is the source of V, J and clone size, and D and trimming were worked out from the DNA. Of just over 200,000 clones listed, just over 85% are singletons. This sample stems from a study of blood T cell repertoires in COVID-19. Looking at the study overall: The United States, Italy and Spain were the sources of the acute and convalescent COVID-19 samples. T cells, B-cell-depleted T cells, or PBMCs supplied cDNA or gDNA.

The CDR3 has 14 amino acids. In germline, CDR1 is KGHDR, CDR2 SFDVKD. Trimming cost V 6 bases and J 0 bases, with 8 bases left between them. This chain joins TRBV24-1 and TRBJ2-1; D may be TRBD2 (7 bases). This clonotype was sampled from an older man with acute or convalescent COVID-19. The sample consisted of peripheral blood. Here the CDR3 reads CATSRGGSYNEQFF. CDR3 sequence (DNA): TGTGCCACCAGTAGGGGGGGCTCCTACAATGAGCAGTTCTTC.